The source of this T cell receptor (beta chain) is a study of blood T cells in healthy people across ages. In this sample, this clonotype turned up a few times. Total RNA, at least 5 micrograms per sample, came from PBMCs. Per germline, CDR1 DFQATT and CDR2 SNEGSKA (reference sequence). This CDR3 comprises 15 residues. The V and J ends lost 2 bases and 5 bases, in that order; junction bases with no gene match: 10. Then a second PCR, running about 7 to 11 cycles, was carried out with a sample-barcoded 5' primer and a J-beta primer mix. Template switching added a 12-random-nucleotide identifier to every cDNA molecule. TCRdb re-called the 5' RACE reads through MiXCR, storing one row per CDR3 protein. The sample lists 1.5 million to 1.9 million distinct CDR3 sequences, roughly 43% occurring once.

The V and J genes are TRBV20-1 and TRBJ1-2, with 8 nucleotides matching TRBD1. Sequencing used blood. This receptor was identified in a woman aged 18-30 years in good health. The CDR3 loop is CSARTPRQGKYGYTF. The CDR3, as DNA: TGCAGTGCTAGAACGCCCAGACAGGGGAAGTATGGCTACACCTTC.